Listed below are T cell receptor beta chains from one sample, sequenced in a study of T-cell memory formation after mild COVID-19. TCRdb used MiXCR to reprocess the 5' RACE reads, holding one entry per CDR3 protein. The repertoire includes 250,000 or so distinct CDR3 sequences, 8.5% to 9.5% of them detected once, and 22% sits in the top ten. Sequencing was performed on PBMCs or a T cell subset sorted from them (not recorded which). These receptors came from a man aged 18 to 29 who had mild COVID-19 (a few samples of this study predate the infection). Cell type and time point are not known. The CDR3 runs from the conserved cysteine through the conserved F or W. Each record gives: D gene, V gene, J gene, clone size, CDR3 DNA, CDR3 protein. D genes are given only for firm matches. Clone size appears in some rows only: once, few, many, or a class for an expanded clone.

>NA|TRBV6-5|TRBJ1-1|few
TGTGCCAGCAGCCCGACAAGAATGAACACTGAAGCTTTCTTT
CASSPTRMNTEAFF
>NA|TRBV7-3|TRBJ2-5|NA
TGTGCCAGCAGCTTAACCCCCGGGGGGCCCGGAGAGACCCAGTACTTC
CASSLTPGGPGETQYF
>TRBD2|TRBV20-1|TRBJ2-3|NA
TGCAGTGCTAGCCAGACTAGCGGGGTTGGGGATACGCAGTATTTT
CSASQTSGVGDTQYF
>NA|TRBV29-1|TRBJ2-5|few
TGCAGCGTCACCGCGACCCTACGGGGAGAGACCCAGTACTTC
CSVTATLRGETQYF
>NA|TRBV12-3/TRBV12-4|TRBJ2-3|few
TGTGCCAGCAGAAGCTCAGTAGATACGCAGTATTTT
CASRSSVDTQYF
>TRBD1|TRBV20-1|TRBJ1-5|few
TGCAGTGCCAAACAGGGGGACAATCAGCCCCAGCATTTT
CSAKQGDNQPQHF
>NA|TRBV29-1|TRBJ2-5|NA
TGCAGCGCAGGGGGGCGGGAGACCCAGTACTTC
CSAGGRETQYF
>NA|TRBV28|TRBJ2-7|NA
TGTGCCAGCAGCCGTGGGGGCAGGGAGAACGAGCAGTACTTC
CASSRGGRENEQYF
>NA|TRBV20-1|TRBJ1-3|few
TGCAGTGCTGGGGACTTGTCCTCTGGAAACACCATATATTTT
CSAGDLSSGNTIYF
>NA|TRBV29-1|TRBJ2-3|few
TGCAGCGTCCGGGGGGCGGGCACAGATACGCAATATTTT
CSVRGAGTDTQYF
>NA|TRBV12-3/TRBV12-4|TRBJ2-7|many
TGTGCCAGCAGTTTGGGGACATCCTACTACGAGCAGTACTTC
CASSLGTSYYEQYF
>NA|TRBV3-1|TRBJ2-2|NA
TGTGCCAGCAGCCAAGAGTACGGCTACACCGGGGAGCTGTTTTTT
CASSQEYGYTGELFF
>TRBD1|TRBV24-1|TRBJ2-7|many
TGTGCCACTCGCGAAACCGGGACAGGGGGCGCTGAGGCCGGTTACGAGCAGTACTTC
CATRETGTGGAEAGYEQYF
>NA|TRBV28|TRBJ1-2|few
TGTGCCAGCAGTTCGACAGTCTATGGCTACACCTTC
CASSSTVYGYTF
>TRBD2|TRBV7-9|TRBJ2-6|NA
TGTGCCAGCGGTACTAGCGCTGGGGCCAACGTCCTGACTTTC
CASGTSAGANVLTF
>TRBD1|TRBV12-3/TRBV12-4|TRBJ2-5|few
TGTGCCAGCAGTTTAGGTTGGGGACAGGAGACCCAGTACTTC
CASSLGWGQETQYF
>NA|TRBV9|TRBJ2-1|few
TGTGCCAGCACCGCACAGGGAAGCAATGAGCAGTTCTTC
CASTAQGSNEQFF
>TRBD1|TRBV5-1|TRBJ1-6|NA
TGCGCCAGCAGCGTTCGGGACAGGGAGTCACAGCGTTCACCCCTCCACTTT
CASSVRDRESQRSPLHF
>NA|TRBV11-2|TRBJ1-1|few
TGTGCCAGCAGCTTAGGGCCTAGGGCCATTAACACTGAAGCTTTCTTT
CASSLGPRAINTEAFF
>TRBD2|TRBV7-9|TRBJ2-1|NA
TGTGCCAGCAGCTTAGCGGGACTAGCGGGGGCCTCCTACAATGAGCAGTTCTTC
CASSLAGLAGASYNEQFF
>NA|TRBV5-1|TRBJ2-1|many
TGCGCCAGCAGCTGGGATACGTCCTACAATGAGCAGTTCTTC
CASSWDTSYNEQFF
>TRBD2|TRBV5-5|TRBJ2-1|many
TGTGCCAGCAGCTTGGGACTAGCGGGGGTCTACAATGAGCAGTTCTTC
CASSLGLAGVYNEQFF
>TRBD1|TRBV4-2|TRBJ2-3|few
TGTGCCAGCAGCCAAGTGGGACAGGCGAATACGCAGTATTTT
CASSQVGQANTQYF
>NA|TRBV5-1|TRBJ1-1|NA
TGCGCCAGCAGCTTGGCCGACCGGTTCACTGGAGCTTTCTTT
CASSLADRFTGAFF
>NA|TRBV5-1|TRBJ2-2|few
TGCGCCAGCAGCTTGGTTGGGCGTCGGGTTTTAAACACCGGGGAGCTGTTTTTT
CASSLVGRRVLNTGELFF
>NA|TRBV20-1|TRBJ1-1|NA
TGCAGTGCTATTTCGGGGGGCGCGGGCACTGAAGCTTTCTTT
CSAISGGAGTEAFF
>TRBD1|TRBV5-5|TRBJ1-2|NA
TGTGCCAGCAGCTTGGGGGGACAGGGGACCTATGGCTACACCTTC
CASSLGGQGTYGYTF
>TRBD2|TRBV7-9|TRBJ2-1|NA
TGTGCCAGCAGCCCTAAGAGCGGGGGGGCCTTCTCCTACAATGAGCAGTTCTTC
CASSPKSGGAFSYNEQFF
>NA|TRBV7-2|TRBJ1-6|few
TGTGCCAGCAGCTTACGGGGCACTGGCTCACCCCTCCACTTT
CASSLRGTGSPLHF
>NA|TRBV6-5|TRBJ1-1|few
TGTGCCAGCAGTTACAGGGGTTCAGAAGCTTTCTTT
CASSYRGSEAFF
>NA|TRBV5-1|TRBJ1-2|few
TGCGCCAGCACTTCGGGGCCTAACTATGGCTACACCTTC
CASTSGPNYGYTF
>NA|TRBV7-6|TRBJ2-1|few
TGTGCCAGCAGCTTTGCCGGGGCGCCCTACAATGAGCAGTTCTTC
CASSFAGAPYNEQFF
>NA|TRBV27|TRBJ1-2|NA
TGTGCCAGCAGTTTAGGGGCACTGAGCTATGGCTACACCTTC
CASSLGALSYGYTF
>NA|TRBV9|TRBJ1-2|NA
TGTGCCAGCAGCGTAGAAATAGGGGCGGCCGGCTACACCTTC
CASSVEIGAAGYTF
>NA|TRBV7-6|TRBJ1-1|NA
TGTGCCAGCAGCGTAACTTCGTATAGATCGGGAACTGAAGCTTTCTTT
CASSVTSYRSGTEAFF
>NA|TRBV23-1|TRBJ2-7|NA
TGCGCCAGCAAGCCCCGAGGGGATTTCCACGAGCAGTACTTC
CASKPRGDFHEQYF
>NA|TRBV5-4|TRBJ2-5|few
TGTGCCAGCAGCAAGCAAGAGACCCAGTACTTC
CASSKQETQYF
>NA|TRBV5-6|TRBJ2-3|NA
TGTGCCAGCAGCCAGGGGGGAGAGCGGATTAGCACAGATACGCAGTATTTT
CASSQGGERISTDTQYF
>TRBD2|TRBV18|TRBJ2-1|NA
TGTGCCAGCTCACCAATGACTAGCGGGGGCGCTACCCACAATGAGCAGTTCTTC
CASSPMTSGGATHNEQFF
>TRBD1|TRBV5-6|TRBJ2-5|NA
TGTGCCAGCAGCTGGACAGGGGGCTGGGAGACCCAGTACTTC
CASSWTGGWETQYF
>NA|TRBV9|TRBJ2-2|few
TGTGCCAGCAGCGTAGAGATGGGCACCGGGGAGCTGTTTTTT
CASSVEMGTGELFF
>TRBD1|TRBV12-3/TRBV12-4|TRBJ1-5|many
TGTGCCAGTAAGACAGGGGGATGGGACAATCAGCCCCAGCATTTT
CASKTGGWDNQPQHF
>TRBD2|TRBV7-2|TRBJ2-3|NA
TGTGCCAGCAGCCAGCGGGGCCGAGATACGCAGTATTTT
CASSQRGRDTQYF
>TRBD2|TRBV7-2|TRBJ2-1|many
TGTGCCAGCAGCCCGGGACTAGCGGGGGCCAATGAGCAGTTCTTC
CASSPGLAGANEQFF
>TRBD1|TRBV7-2|TRBJ1-2|medium-sized
TGTGCCAGCAGCTTACCGACAGGGGGCTATGGCTACACCTTC
CASSLPTGGYGYTF
>NA|TRBV6-1|TRBJ2-7|NA
TGTGCCAGCAGTGTGGGATTGGGGTACGAGCAGTACTTC
CASSVGLGYEQYF
>NA|TRBV5-1|TRBJ1-5|NA
TGCGCCAGCAGCCGAACCCCGTGGAGTCAGCCCCAGCATTTT
CASSRTPWSQPQHF
>TRBD1|TRBV10-3|TRBJ2-5|NA
TGTGCCATCAGGCCGACAGGGGGAGAGACCCAGTACTTC
CAIRPTGGETQYF
>NA|TRBV29-1|TRBJ1-1|few
TGCAGCGGAGGGGAGGGCGCGAACACTGAAGCTTTCTTT
CSGGEGANTEAFF
>NA|TRBV7-2|TRBJ2-3|NA
TGTGCCAGCAGCTTAGTTGGAGGGGATACGCAGTATTTT
CASSLVGGDTQYF